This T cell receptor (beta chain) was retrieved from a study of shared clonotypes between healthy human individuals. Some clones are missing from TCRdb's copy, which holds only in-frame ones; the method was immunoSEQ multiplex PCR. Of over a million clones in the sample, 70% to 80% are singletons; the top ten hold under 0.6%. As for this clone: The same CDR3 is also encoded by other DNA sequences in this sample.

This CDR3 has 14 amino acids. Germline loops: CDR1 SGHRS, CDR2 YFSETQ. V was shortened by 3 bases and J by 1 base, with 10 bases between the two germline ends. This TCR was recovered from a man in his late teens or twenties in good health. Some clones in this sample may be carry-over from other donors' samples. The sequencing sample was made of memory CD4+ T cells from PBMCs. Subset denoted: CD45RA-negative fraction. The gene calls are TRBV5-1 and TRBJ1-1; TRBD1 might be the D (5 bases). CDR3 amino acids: CASSSGGGNTEAFF. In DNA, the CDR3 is TGCGCCAGCAGCTCGGGGGGAGGGAACACTGAAGCTTTCTTT.